The rows below give T cell receptor beta chains drawn from one sample of a study of OX40 agonist ivuxolimab in advanced cancers. Using immunoSEQ multiplex PCR, the repertoire was profiled, and TCRdb retains in-frame clones only, with some absent. The table has 70,000 or so clones, around 91% seen once. The starting material was CD4+ or CD8+ T cells sorted from blood, obtained in a trial of the OX40 agonist ivuxolimab. The source of these receptors is an adult with an advanced solid tumor such as melanoma, head and neck, liver or kidney cancer. Each CDR3 is given with its conserved first and last residue. The D gene is left open where the match is weak. Where a row states a size, it is once, few, many or the class of an expanded clone; other rows omit it.

v_call	clone_size	d_call	cdr3_length	j_call	cdr3_aa	cdr3_nt
TRBV18	-	-	15	TRBJ2-1	CASSPRTATYNEQFF	TGTGCCAGCTCACCACGGACAGCGACCTACAATGAGCAGTTCTTC
TRBV6-1	-	-	16	TRBJ2-5	CASSESMSGTGETQYF	TGTGCCAGCAGTGAATCTATGTCGGGGACTGGGGAGACCCAGTACTTC
TRBV5-1	-	TRBD2	14	TRBJ2-3	CASSTGGGTDTQYF	TGCGCCAGCAGCACCGGGGGGGGCACAGATACGCAGTATTTT
TRBV7-7	-	-	15	TRBJ2-2	CASRPGVALTGELFF	TGTGCTAGCCGCCCGGGGGTAGCGCTGACCGGGGAGCTGTTTTTT
TRBV14	-	-	12	TRBJ2-1	CASSPEGNEQFF	TGTGCCAGCAGCCCCGAGGGAAATGAGCAGTTCTTC
TRBV5-4	-	-	16	TRBJ2-2	CASSLVRATNTGELFF	TGTGCCAGCAGCTTGGTTAGGGCTACGAACACCGGGGAGCTGTTTTTT
TRBV7-2	-	TRBD2	15	TRBJ2-4	CASSFEGLAAAVQYF	TGTGCCAGCAGCTTCGAGGGGCTAGCGGCGGCCGTTCAGTACTTC
TRBV7-9	-	TRBD2	18	TRBJ2-1	CASSQSRTSGSTYNEQFF	TGTGCCAGCAGCCAGTCCCGGACTAGCGGGAGTACCTACAATGAGCAGTTCTTC
TRBV10-3	once	-	11	TRBJ2-7	CAISGGSEQYF	TGTGCCATCAGTGGAGGGAGCGAGCAGTACTTC
TRBV4-1	-	TRBD2	15	TRBJ2-2	CASSLGTTWTGELFF	TGCGCCAGCAGCCTAGGGACTACGTGGACCGGGGAGCTGTTTTTT
TRBV7-2	-	TRBD2	17	TRBJ2-5	CASSLGASGSGQETQYF	TGTGCCAGCAGCTTGGGGGCTAGCGGGAGCGGGCAAGAGACCCAGTACTTC
TRBV30	-	-	13	TRBJ2-7	CAWSVRVSNEQYF	TGTGCCTGGAGTGTACGAGTAAGCAACGAGCAGTACTTC
TRBV7-9	once	TRBD2	17	TRBJ2-4	CASSLESGGRAKNIQYF	TGTGCCAGCAGCTTAGAATCGGGCGGGAGGGCCAAAAACATTCAGTACTTC
TRBV5-1	-	TRBD1	14	TRBJ2-2	CASTRDRGAGELFF	TGCGCCAGCACCCGGGACAGGGGGGCCGGGGAGCTGTTTTTT
TRBV5-4	-	TRBD1	13	TRBJ2-5	CASSFQGAETQYF	TGTGCCAGCAGCTTTCAGGGGGCAGAGACCCAGTACTTC
TRBV19	-	TRBD1	17	TRBJ2-1	CASSAFLNRGSYNEQFF	TGTGCCAGTAGTGCCTTTTTGAACAGGGGGTCCTACAATGAGCAGTTCTTC
TRBV19	-	-	13	TRBJ2-5	CASSIGSQETQYF	TGTGCCAGTAGTATAGGCAGTCAAGAGACCCAGTACTTC
TRBV7-3	-	TRBD2	14	TRBJ2-1	CASSYLAGDAEQFF	TGTGCCAGCAGCTACCTAGCGGGAGATGCTGAGCAGTTCTTC
TRBV15	-	-	17	TRBJ2-2	CATSRDRKGLNTGELFF	TGTGCCACCAGCAGAGATAGGAAGGGACTCAACACCGGGGAGCTGTTTTTT
TRBV28	-	-	13	TRBJ2-7	CASSSGASYEQYF	TGTGCCAGCAGTAGTGGGGCCTCCTACGAGCAGTACTTC
TRBV6-5	-	TRBD1	15	TRBJ1-5	CASSPRDRVYQPQHF	TGTGCCAGCAGCCCCCGGGACAGAGTATATCAGCCCCAGCATTTT
TRBV19	-	-	15	TRBJ2-7	CASSIVPSKPYEQYF	TGTGCCAGTAGTATAGTGCCTAGCAAGCCCTACGAGCAGTACTTC
TRBV7-3	-	-	14	TRBJ2-7	CASSPGSPQAEQYF	TGTGCCAGCAGCCCGGGGTCCCCCCAAGCCGAGCAGTACTTC
TRBV7-6	-	-	12	TRBJ2-5	CASSLTLETQYF	TGTGCCAGCAGCTTAACTCTTGAGACCCAGTACTTC
TRBV29-1	-	-	14	TRBJ1-1	CSVERQSMNTEAFF	TGCAGCGTTGAGAGACAGTCCATGAACACTGAAGCTTTCTTT